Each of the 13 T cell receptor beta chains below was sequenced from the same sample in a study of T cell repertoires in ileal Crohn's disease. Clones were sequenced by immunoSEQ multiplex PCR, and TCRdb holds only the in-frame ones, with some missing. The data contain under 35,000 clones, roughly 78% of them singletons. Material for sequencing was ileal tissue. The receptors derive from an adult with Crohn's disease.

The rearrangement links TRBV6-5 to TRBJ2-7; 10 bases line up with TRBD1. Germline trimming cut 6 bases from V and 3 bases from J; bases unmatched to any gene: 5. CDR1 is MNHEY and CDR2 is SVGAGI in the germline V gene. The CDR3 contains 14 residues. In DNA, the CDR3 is TGTGCCAGCAGAGGGACAGGGGCCTTCTACGAGCAGTACTTC. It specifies CASRGTGAFYEQYF.

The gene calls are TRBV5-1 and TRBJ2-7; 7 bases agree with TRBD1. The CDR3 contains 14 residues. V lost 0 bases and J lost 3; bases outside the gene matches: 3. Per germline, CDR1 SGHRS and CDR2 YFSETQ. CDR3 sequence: CASSLGQGSYEQYF. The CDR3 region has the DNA TGCGCCAGCAGCTTGGGACAGGGCAGCTACGAGCAGTACTTC.

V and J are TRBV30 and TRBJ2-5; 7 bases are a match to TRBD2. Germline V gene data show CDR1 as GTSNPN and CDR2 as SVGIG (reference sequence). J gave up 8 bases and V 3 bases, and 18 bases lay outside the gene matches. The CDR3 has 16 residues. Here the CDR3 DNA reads TGTGCCTGGAGCCACCCTGGCGGGGGAGTAAAGAGAACCCAGTACTTC. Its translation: CAWSHPGGGVKRTQYF.

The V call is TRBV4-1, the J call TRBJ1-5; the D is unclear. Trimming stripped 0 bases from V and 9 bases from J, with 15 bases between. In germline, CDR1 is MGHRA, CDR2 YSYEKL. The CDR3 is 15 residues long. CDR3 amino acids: CASSQDGTEYRPQHF. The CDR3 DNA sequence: TGCGCCAGCAGCCAAGATGGAACAGAATATCGGCCCCAGCATTTT.

CDR3 sequence: CASSFSGGPFF. CDR3 bases: TGTGCCAGCAGCTTCAGCGGGGGGCCATTCTTC. The J gene is TRBJ2-1, the V gene TRBV7-2; the match to TRBD2 covers 9 bases. The germline V gene encodes CDR1 SGHTA and CDR2 FQGNSA. Germline trimming cut 3 bases from V and 16 bases from J; bases unmatched to any gene: 4. The CDR3 runs 11 residues. The variable domain in full, completed from reference TRBV7-2 and TRBJ2-1, reads GAGVSQSPSNKVTEKGKDVELRCDPISGHTALYWYRQSLGQGLEFLIYFQGNSAPDKSGLPSDRFSAERTGGSVSTLTIQRTQQEDSAVYLCASSFSGGPFFGPGTRLTVL.

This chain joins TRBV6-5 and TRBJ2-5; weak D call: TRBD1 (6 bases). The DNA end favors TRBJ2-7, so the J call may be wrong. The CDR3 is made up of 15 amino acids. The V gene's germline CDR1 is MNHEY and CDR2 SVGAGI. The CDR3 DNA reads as TGTGCCAGCAGGCGCGGACAGTTGAGCTCCTACGAGCAGTACTTC. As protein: CASRRGQLSSYEQYF.

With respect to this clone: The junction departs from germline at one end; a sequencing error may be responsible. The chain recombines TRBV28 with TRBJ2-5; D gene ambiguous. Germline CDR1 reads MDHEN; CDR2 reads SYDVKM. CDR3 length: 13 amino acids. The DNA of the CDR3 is TGTGCCAGCAGCAGGCCTGATCAAGGGACCCAGTACTTC. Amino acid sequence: CASSRPDQGTQYF.

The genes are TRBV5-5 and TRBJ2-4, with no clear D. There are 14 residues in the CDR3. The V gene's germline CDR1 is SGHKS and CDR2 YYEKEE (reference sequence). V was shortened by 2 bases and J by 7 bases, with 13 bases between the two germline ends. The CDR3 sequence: CASSFGPPRNIQYF. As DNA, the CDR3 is TGTGCCAGCAGCTTCGGCCCCCCGAGGAACATTCAGTACTTC.

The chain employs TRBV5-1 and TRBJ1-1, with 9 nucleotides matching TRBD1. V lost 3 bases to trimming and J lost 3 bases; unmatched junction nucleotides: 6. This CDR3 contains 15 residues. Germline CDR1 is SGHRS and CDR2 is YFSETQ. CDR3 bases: TGCGCCAGCAGCTGGGGGACAGGGAGCGACACTGAAGCTTTCTTT. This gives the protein CASSWGTGSDTEAFF.

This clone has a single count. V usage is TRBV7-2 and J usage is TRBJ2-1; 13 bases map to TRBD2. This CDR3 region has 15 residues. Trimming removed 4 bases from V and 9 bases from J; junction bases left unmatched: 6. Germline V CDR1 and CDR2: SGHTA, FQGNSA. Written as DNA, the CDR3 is TGTGCCAGCAGCTATCGGACTAGCGGGAGCTTTGAGCAGTTCTTC. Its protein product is CASSYRTSGSFEQFF.

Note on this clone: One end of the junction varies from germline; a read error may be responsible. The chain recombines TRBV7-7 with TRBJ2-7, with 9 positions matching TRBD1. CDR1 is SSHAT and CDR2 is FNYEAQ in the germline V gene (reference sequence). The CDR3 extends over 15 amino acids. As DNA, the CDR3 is TGTGCTAGCAGCACCTACGGGACAGGGTTCGACGAGCAGTACTTC. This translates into CASSTYGTGFDEQYF.

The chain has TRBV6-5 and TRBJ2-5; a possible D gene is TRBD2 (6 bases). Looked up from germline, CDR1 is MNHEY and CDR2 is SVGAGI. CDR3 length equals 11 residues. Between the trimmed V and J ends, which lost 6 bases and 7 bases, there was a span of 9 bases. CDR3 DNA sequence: TGTGCCAGCAGCGACGGGGGGACCCAGTACTTC. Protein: CASSDGGTQYF.

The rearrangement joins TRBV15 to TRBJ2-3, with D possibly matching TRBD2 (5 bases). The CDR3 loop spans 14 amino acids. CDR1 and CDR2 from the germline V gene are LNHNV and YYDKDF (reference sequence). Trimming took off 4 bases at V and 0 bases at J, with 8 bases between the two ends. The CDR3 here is CATSNGGSTDTQYF. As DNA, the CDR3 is TGTGCCACCAGCAATGGAGGCAGCACAGATACGCAGTATTTT.